The present TCR beta chain was sequenced within a study of T cell therapy after organ transplantation. Study-level background: Patients received up to 6 T cell doses every 2 weeks. Across 2 to 6 intravenous infusions, patients got a median of 1.92 x 10^8 CMV-specific T cells.

This clone showed up just once. Its antigen is not identified. General study results and limits: Minimal repertoire change after therapy followed marked pretherapy expansions in nonresponders. Post-therapy CD8 clonality change correlated inversely with pretherapy clonality.

Regarding time point: 20-29 weeks after completion of therapy. The germline CDR1 and CDR2 sequences are LGHNA and YSLEER. The length of the CDR3 is 13 residues. Trimming cost V 1 base and J 2 bases, with 6 bases left between them. Assay used: immunoSEQ multiplex PCR; TCRdb lists only in-frame clones, some missing. The table shows about 17,000 clones, with roughly 87% occurring only once. This sequence joins TRBV4-3 and TRBJ2-7; D unresolved. The sample was CD8+ T cells from blood, taken after autologous CMV-specific T cell therapy. The sequence was collected from a human patient who had received a solid organ transplant and had CMV disease. The graft donor may be the source of some T cells. The CDR3 coding sequence is TGCGCCAGCAGCCAAGGCCCTGCCTACGAGCAGTACTTC. Encoded protein: CASSQGPAYEQYF.